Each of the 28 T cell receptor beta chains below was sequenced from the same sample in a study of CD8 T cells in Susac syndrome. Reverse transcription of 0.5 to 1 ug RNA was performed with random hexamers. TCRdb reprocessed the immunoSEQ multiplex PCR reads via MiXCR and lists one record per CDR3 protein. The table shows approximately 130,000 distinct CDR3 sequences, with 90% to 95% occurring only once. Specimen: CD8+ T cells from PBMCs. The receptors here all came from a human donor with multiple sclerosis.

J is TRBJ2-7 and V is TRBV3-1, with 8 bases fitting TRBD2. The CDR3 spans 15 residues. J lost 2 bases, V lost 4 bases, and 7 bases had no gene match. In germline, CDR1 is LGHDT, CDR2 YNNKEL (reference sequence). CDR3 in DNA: TGTGCCAGCAGCCCCAGACTAGCGCTAACCTACGAGCAGTACTTC. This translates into CASSPRLALTYEQYF.

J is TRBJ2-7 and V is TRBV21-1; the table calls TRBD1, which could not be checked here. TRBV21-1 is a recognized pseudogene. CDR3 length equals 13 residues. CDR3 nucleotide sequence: TGTGCCAGCAGCCGCGGTCAGGGAAACGAGCAGTACTTC. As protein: CASSRGQGNEQYF.

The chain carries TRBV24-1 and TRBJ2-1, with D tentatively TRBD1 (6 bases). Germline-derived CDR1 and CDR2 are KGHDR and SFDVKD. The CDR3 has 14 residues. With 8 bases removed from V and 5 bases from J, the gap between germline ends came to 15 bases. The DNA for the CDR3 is TGTGCCACCATTAAATCCGGGACAAACAATGAGCAGTTCTTC. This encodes CATIKSGTNNEQFF.

CDR3 DNA sequence: TGTGCCAGTGGACAGGGGTTATCCGGGGAGCTGTTTTTT. This encodes CASGQGLSGELFF. This chain links TRBV12-3 or TRBV12-4 with TRBJ2-2, with 9 bases that match TRBD1. J was trimmed by 6 bases and V by 9 bases; bases with no gene match: 5. CDR3 length: 13 residues.

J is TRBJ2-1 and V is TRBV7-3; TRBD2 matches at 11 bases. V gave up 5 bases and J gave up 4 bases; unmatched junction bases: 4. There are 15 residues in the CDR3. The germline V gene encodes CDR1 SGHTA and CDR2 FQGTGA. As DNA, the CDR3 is TGTGCCAGCAGCCCTGGACTAGCGGGTTACAATGAGCAGTTCTTC. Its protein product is CASSPGLAGYNEQFF.

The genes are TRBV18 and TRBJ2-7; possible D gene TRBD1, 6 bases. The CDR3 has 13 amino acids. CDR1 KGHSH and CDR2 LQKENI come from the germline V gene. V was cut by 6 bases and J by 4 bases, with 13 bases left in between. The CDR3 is CASSPGTMYEQYF. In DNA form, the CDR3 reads TGTGCCAGCTCCCCCGGGACAATGTACGAGCAGTACTTC.

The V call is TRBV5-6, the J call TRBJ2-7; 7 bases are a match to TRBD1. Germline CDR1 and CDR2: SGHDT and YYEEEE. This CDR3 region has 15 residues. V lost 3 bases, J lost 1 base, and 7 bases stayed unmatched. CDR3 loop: CASSWGTVLSYEQYF. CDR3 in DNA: TGTGCCAGCAGCTGGGGGACAGTCCTTTCCTACGAGCAGTACTTC.

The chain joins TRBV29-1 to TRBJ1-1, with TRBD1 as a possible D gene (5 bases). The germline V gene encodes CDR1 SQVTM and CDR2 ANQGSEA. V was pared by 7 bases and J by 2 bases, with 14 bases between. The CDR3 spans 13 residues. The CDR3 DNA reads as TGCAGCGCCGGGACGGTGGGCAACACTGAAGCTTTCTTT. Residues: CSAGTVGNTEAFF.

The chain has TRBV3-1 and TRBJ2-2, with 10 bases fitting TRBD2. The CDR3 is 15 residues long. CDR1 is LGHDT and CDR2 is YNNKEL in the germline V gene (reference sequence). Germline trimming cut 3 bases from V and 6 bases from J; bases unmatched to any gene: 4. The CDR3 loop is CASSQPGLASGELFF. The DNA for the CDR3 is TGTGCCAGCAGCCAGCCGGGACTAGCGTCCGGGGAGCTGTTTTTT. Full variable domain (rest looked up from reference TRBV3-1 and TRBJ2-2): DTAVSQTPKYLVTQMGNDKSIKCEQNLGHDTMYWYKQDSKKFLKIMFSYNNKELIINETVPNRFSPKSPDKAHLNLHINSLELGDSAVYFCASSQPGLASGELFFGEGSRLTVL.

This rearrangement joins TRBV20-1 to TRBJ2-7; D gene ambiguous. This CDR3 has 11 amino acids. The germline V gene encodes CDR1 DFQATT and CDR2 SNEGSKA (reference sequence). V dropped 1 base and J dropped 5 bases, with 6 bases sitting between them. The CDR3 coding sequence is TGCAGTGCTAGAGGGGCCCACGAGCAGTACTTC. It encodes CSARGAHEQYF.

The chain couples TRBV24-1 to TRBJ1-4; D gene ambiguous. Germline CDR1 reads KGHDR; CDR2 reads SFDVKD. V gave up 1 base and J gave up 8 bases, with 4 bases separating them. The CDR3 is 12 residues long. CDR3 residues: CATSDFDEKLFF. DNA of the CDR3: TGTGCCACCAGTGATTTCGACGAAAAACTGTTTTTT.

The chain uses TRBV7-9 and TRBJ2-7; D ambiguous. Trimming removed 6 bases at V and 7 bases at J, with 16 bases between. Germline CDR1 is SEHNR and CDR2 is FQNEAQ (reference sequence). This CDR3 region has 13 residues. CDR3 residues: CASSPAAPREQYF. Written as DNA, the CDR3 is TGTGCCAGCAGTCCGGCCGCCCCTCGGGAGCAGTACTTC.

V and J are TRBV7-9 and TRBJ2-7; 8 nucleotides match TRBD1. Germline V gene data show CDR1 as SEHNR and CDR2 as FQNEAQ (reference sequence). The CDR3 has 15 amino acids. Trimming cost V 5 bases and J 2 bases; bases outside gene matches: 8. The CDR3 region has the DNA TGTGCCAGCAGCCCTGGACAGGGCAAACCCTACGAGCAGTACTTC. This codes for CASSPGQGKPYEQYF.

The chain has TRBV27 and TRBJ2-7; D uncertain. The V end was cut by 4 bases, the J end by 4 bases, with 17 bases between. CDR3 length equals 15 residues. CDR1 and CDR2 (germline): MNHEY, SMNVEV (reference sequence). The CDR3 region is CASSWPTARVYEQYF. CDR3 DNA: TGTGCCAGCAGTTGGCCCACGGCCCGCGTGTACGAGCAGTACTTC.

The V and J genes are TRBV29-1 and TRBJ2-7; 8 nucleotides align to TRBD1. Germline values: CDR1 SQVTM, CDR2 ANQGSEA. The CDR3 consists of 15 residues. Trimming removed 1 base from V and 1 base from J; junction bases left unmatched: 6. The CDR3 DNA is TGCAGCGTTGAAGGTGGGACAGGTGGGTCCTACGAGCAGTACTTC. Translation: CSVEGGTGGSYEQYF.

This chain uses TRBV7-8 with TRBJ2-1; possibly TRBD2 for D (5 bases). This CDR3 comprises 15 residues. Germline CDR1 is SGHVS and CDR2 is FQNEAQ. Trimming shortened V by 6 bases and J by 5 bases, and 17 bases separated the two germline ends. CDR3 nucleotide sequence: TGTGCCAGCAGTGCCGCGGAGGAGGCGCACAATGAGCAGTTCTTC. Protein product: CASSAAEEAHNEQFF.

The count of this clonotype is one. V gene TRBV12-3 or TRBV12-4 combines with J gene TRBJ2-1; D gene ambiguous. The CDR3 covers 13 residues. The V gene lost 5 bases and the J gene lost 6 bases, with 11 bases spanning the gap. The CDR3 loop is CASSPPRINEQFF. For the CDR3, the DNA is TGTGCCAGCAGTCCCCCCAGAATCAATGAGCAGTTCTTC.

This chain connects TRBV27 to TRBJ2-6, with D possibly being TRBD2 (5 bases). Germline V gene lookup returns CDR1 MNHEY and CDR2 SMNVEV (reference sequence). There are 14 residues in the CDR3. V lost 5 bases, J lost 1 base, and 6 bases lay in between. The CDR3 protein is CASSRGSGANVLTF. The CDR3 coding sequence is TGTGCCAGCAGTAGAGGGTCTGGGGCCAACGTCCTGACTTTC.

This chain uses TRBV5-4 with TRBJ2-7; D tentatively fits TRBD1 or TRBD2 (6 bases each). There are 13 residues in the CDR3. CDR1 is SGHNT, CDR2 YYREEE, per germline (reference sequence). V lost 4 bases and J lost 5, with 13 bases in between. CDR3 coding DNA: TGTGCCAGCAGCGGGAGTGGGGGGCACGAGCAGTACTTC. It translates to CASSGSGGHEQYF.

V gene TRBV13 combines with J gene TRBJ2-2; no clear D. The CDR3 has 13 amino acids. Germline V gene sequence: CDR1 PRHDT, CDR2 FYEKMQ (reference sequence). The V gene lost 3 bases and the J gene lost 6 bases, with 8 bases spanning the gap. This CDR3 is CASSFGNPGELFF. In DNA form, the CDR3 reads TGTGCCAGCAGCTTCGGAAACCCCGGGGAGCTGTTTTTT.

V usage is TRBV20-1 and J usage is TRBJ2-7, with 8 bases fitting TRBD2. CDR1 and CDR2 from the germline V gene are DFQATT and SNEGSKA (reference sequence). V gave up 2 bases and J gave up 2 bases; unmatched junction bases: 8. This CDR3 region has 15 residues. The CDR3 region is CSARTPGLGTYEQYF. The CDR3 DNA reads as TGCAGTGCTAGAACTCCGGGACTAGGGACCTACGAGCAGTACTTC.

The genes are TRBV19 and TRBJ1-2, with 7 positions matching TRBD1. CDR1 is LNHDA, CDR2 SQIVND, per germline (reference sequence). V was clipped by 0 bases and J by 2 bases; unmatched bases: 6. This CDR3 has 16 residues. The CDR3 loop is CASSIDSGTANYGYTF. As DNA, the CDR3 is TGTGCCAGTAGTATAGATTCCGGGACAGCAAACTATGGCTACACCTTC. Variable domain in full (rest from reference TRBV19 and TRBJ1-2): DGGITQSPKYLFRKEGQNVTLSCEQNLNHDAMYWYRQDPGQGLRLIYYSQIVNDFQKGDIAEGYSVSREKKESFPLTVTSAQKNPTAFYLCASSIDSGTANYGYTFGSGTRLTVV.

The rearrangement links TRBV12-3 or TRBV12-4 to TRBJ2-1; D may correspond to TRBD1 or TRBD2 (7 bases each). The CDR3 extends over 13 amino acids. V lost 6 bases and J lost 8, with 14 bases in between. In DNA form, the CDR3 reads TGTGCCAGCAGCATCCCAGGGGGGGATGAGCAGTTCTTC. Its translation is CASSIPGGDEQFF.

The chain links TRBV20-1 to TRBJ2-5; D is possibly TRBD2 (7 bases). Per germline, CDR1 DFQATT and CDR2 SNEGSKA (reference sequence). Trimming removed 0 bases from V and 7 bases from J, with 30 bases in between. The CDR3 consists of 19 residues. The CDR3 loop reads CSARDKAGRRGGGPVTQYF. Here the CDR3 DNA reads TGCAGTGCTAGAGATAAAGCCGGGCGGCGAGGGGGAGGGCCGGTGACCCAGTACTTC.

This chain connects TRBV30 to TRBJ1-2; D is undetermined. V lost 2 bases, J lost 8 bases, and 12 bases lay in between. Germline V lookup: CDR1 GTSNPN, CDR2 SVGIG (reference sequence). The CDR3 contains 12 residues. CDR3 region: CAWSSSRGGYTF. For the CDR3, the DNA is TGTGCCTGGAGTTCATCAAGAGGAGGCTACACCTTC.

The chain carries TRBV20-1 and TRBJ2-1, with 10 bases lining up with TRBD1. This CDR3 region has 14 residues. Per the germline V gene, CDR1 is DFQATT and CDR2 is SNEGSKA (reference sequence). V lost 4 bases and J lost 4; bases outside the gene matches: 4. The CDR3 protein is CSAKTGGFYNEQFF. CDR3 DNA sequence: TGCAGTGCTAAGACAGGGGGCTTTTACAATGAGCAGTTCTTC.

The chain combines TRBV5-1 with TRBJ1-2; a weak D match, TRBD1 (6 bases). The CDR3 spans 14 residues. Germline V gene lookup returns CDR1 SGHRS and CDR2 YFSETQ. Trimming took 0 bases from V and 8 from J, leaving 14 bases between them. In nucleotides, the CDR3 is TGCGCCAGCAGCTTGGGGGGCAGGGGAGTCGGCTACACCTTC. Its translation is CASSLGGRGVGYTF.

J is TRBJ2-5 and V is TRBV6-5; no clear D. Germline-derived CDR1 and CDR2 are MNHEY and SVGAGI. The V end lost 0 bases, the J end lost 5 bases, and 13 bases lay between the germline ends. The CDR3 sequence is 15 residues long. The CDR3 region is CASSYSVQSRETQYF. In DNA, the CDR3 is TGTGCCAGCAGTTACTCGGTGCAGTCAAGGGAGACCCAGTACTTC.